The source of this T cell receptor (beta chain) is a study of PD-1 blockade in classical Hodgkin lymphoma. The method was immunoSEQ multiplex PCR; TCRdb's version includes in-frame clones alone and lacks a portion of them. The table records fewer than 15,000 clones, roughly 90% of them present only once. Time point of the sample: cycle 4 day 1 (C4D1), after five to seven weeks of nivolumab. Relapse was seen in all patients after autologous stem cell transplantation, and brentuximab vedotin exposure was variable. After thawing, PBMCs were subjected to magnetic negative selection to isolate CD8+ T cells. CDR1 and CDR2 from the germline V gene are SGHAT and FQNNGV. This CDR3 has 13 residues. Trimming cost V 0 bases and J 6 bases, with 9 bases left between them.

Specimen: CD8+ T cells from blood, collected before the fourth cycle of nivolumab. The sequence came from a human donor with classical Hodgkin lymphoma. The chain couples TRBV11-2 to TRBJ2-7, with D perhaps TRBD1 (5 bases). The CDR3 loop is CASSLDIRGEQYF. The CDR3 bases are TGTGCCAGCAGCTTAGATATAAGGGGCGAGCAGTACTTC.